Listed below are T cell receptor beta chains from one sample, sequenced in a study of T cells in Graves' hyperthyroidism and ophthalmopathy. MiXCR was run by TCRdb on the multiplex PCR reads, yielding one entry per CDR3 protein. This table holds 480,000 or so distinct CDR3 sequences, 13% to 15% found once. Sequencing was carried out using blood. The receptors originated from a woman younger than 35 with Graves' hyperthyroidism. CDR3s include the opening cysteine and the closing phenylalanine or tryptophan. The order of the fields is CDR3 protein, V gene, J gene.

CDR3: CASSVVELNTEAFF
V: TRBV9
J: TRBJ1-1

CDR3: CASSSENRGLSYGYTF
V: TRBV11-2
J: TRBJ1-2

CDR3: CASSRETDQPQHF
V: TRBV7-9
J: TRBJ1-5

CDR3: CASRVLGGPEETQYF
V: TRBV27
J: TRBJ2-5

CDR3: CASSEEGGLNEKLFF
V: TRBV2
J: TRBJ1-4

CDR3: CAWERGTTNEKLFF
V: TRBV30
J: TRBJ1-4

CDR3: CAWSVGLAGGETQYF
V: TRBV30
J: TRBJ2-5

CDR3: CASTGIGDTEAFF
V: TRBV6-1
J: TRBJ1-1

CDR3: CATSDLGFGQGLTGELFF
V: TRBV24-1
J: TRBJ2-2

CDR3: CASGADIYNEQFF
V: TRBV2
J: TRBJ2-1

CDR3: CASSPREPGRRRRQPQHF
V: TRBV2
J: TRBJ1-5

CDR3: CSARSQAGNTGELFF
V: TRBV20-1
J: TRBJ2-2

CDR3: CASGYTLTNYGYTF
V: TRBV19
J: TRBJ1-2

CDR3: CAWSGRSNQPQHF
V: TRBV30
J: TRBJ1-5

CDR3: CASSEARSPGELFF
V: TRBV6-1
J: TRBJ2-2

CDR3: CASSQVRLAEQFF
V: TRBV3-1
J: TRBJ2-1